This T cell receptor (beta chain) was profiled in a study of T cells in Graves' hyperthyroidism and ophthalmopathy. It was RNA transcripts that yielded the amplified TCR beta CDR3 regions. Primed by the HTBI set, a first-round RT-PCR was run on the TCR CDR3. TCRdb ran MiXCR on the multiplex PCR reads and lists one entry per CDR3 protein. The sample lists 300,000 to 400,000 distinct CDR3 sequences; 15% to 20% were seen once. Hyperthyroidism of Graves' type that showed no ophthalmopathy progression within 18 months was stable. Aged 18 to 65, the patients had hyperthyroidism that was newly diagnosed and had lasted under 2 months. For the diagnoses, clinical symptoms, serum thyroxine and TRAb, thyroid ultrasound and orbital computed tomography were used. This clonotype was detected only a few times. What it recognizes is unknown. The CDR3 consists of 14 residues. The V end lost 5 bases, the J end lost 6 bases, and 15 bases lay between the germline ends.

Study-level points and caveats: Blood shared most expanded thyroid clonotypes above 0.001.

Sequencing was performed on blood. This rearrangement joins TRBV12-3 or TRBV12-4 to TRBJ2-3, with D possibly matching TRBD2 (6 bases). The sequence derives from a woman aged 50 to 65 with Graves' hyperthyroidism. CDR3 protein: CASSRGTQVDTQYF. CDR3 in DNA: TGTGCCAGCAGTCGCGGGACGCAGGTGGATACGCAGTATTTT.